The 11 T cell receptor beta chains presented below share a single source sample, sequenced in a study of blood T cell repertoires in COVID-19. Some clones are missing from TCRdb's copy, which holds only in-frame ones; the method was immunoSEQ multiplex PCR. The sample yields approximately 150,000 clones, around 80% seen once. Sequenced material: peripheral blood. The receptor source for this set is a woman older than 75 with acute or convalescent COVID-19.

The DNA of the CDR3 is TGTGCCAGCAGTCCAAACAGGGGTAGGGGCTACACCTTC. It is translated as CASSPNRGRGYTF. The V gene is TRBV27, the J gene TRBJ1-2; 7 bases are shared with TRBD1. The V segment lost 5 bases and the J segment 8 bases; nucleotides outside the gene matches: 8. The germline CDR1 and CDR2 sequences are MNHEY and SMNVEV (reference sequence). The CDR3 is 13 residues long.

J is TRBJ2-2 and V is TRBV24-1, with unresolved D. Per the germline V gene, CDR1 is KGHDR and CDR2 is SFDVKD. The CDR3 spans 15 residues. With 3 bases removed from V and 3 bases from J, the gap between germline ends came to 10 bases. CDR3 bases: TGTGCCACCAGTGATGCAGGTACCGACACCGGGGAGCTGTTTTTT. Amino acids: CATSDAGTDTGELFF.

The rearrangement joins TRBV7-9 to TRBJ1-5, with D maybe TRBD1 (5 bases). Trimming pared 2 bases from V and 9 bases from J, leaving 5 bases between. The germline V gene has CDR1 SEHNR and CDR2 FQNEAQ (reference sequence). The length of the CDR3 is 11 residues. CDR3 nucleotide sequence: TGTGCCAGCAGCTTACAGGGGCCCCAGCATTTT. Protein sequence: CASSLQGPQHF.

The chain employs TRBV5-1 and TRBJ2-7; 10 bases fit TRBD1. The trim removed 1 base at V and 3 bases at J, leaving 7 bases unmatched. Looked up from germline, CDR1 is SGHRS and CDR2 is YFSETQ. CDR3 length: 16 amino acids. CDR3 amino acids: CASSLKSGQGGYEQYF. The CDR3, as DNA: TGCGCCAGCAGCTTGAAATCCGGACAGGGGGGCTACGAGCAGTACTTC.

The V gene is TRBV6-5, the J gene TRBJ2-7; 7 bases line up with TRBD1. CDR3 length equals 15 residues. V lost 4 bases, J lost 4 bases, and 10 bases stayed unmatched. Germline V gene data show CDR1 as MNHEY and CDR2 as SVGAGI. CDR3 region: CASSFAPGQRYEQYF. In DNA, the CDR3 is TGTGCCAGCAGTTTCGCTCCGGGACAGCGTTACGAGCAGTACTTC.

This clone was counted between two and nine times. The rearrangement joins TRBV6-6 to TRBJ1-4, with D perhaps matching TRBD1 (6 bases). Germline-derived CDR1 and CDR2 are MNHNY and SVGAGI (reference sequence). V lost 3 bases and J lost 5, with 13 bases in between. The CDR3 length is 15 residues. DNA of the CDR3: TGTGCCAGCAGTTATGGAAGGACAGACAATGAAAAACTGTTTTTT. This translates into CASSYGRTDNEKLFF.

This clone came up once. The chain is built from TRBV3-1 (or the pseudogene TRBV3-2) and TRBJ2-7; TRBD2 aligns across 13 bases. CDR1 and CDR2 (germline): LGHDT, YNNKEL (reference sequence). Unmatched junction bases numbered 6, after V lost 4 bases and J lost 0 bases. The CDR3 is 17 amino acids. Here the CDR3 reads CASSLRLAGGSSYEQYF. CDR3 nucleotides: TGTGCCAGCAGCCTGAGACTAGCGGGAGGCAGCTCCTACGAGCAGTACTTC.

This clone was seen once. The rearrangement joins TRBV29-1 to TRBJ2-5; TRBD2 matches at 9 bases. V lost 3 bases, J lost 5 bases, and 10 bases stayed unmatched. From germline, CDR1 is SQVTM and CDR2 ANQGSEA. The CDR3 consists of 15 residues. As DNA, the CDR3 is TGCAGCGTTGACATTAGCGGGGGCCAGGGGGAGACCCAGTACTTC. Protein product: CSVDISGGQGETQYF. Full variable domain (outside the CDR3, taken from reference TRBV29-1 and TRBJ2-5): SAVISQKPSRDICQRGTSLTIQCQVDSQVTMMFWYRQQPGQSLTLIATANQGSEATYESGFVIDKFPISRPNLTFSTLTVSNMSPEDSSIYLCSVDISGGQGETQYFGPGTRLLVL.

J is TRBJ2-1 and V is TRBV6-5; D gene ambiguous. CDR3 size: 11 residues. V was trimmed by 7 bases and J by 9 bases, leaving 10 bases between them. CDR1 is MNHEY, CDR2 SVGAGI, per germline. DNA for the CDR3: TGTGCCAGCATCCGAACGGGTGAGCAGTTCTTC. Its translation: CASIRTGEQFF.

A single count supports this clone. The rearrangement joins TRBV6-5 to TRBJ1-1; D is perhaps TRBD1 (5 bases). The V end lost 0 bases, the J end lost 4 bases, and 12 bases lay between the germline ends. CDR1 is MNHEY and CDR2 is SVGAGI in the germline V gene. The CDR3 totals 15 residues. CDR3 nucleotides: TGTGCCAGCAGTTACTCCAGGGTGGGGGGCACTGAAGCTTTCTTT. Translated, it gives CASSYSRVGGTEAFF.

V is TRBV5-1 and J is TRBJ2-3, with 10 bases fitting TRBD2. Trimming removed 2 bases from V and 4 bases from J; junction bases left unmatched: 7. CDR1 and CDR2 (germline): SGHRS, YFSETQ. This CDR3 comprises 16 residues. The CDR3 spells CASSFEPTSGADTQYF. The CDR3 DNA reads TGCGCCAGCAGCTTCGAACCCACTAGCGGGGCAGATACGCAGTATTTT.